This TCR beta chain is from a study of human T cells and chemical hapten exposure. Study summary: The sensitizing agent was 2% DPC, placed on 2 cm by 2 cm of upper inner arm skin. Chiefly female patients presented with alopecia areata, totalis or universalis.

The library tagged individual cDNA molecules with unique molecular identifiers. TCRdb called the RACE reads again in MiXCR, with one record for every CDR3 protein. The sample consists of roughly 360,000 distinct CDR3 sequences, around 4.8% of them appearing once. This clonotype occurred many times. Regarding time point: patch test 1, 2 weeks after DPC sensitization. As for treatment: therapeutic diphenylcyclopropenone sensitization with weekly scalp DPC. Whole blood, unfractionated, served as the material for total RNA extraction. Germline lookup yields CDR1 SGHVS and CDR2 FQNEAQ. The ends were cut back, 1 base at V and 8 bases at J, with 8 bases in the middle. The CDR3 extends over 13 amino acids.

The chain couples TRBV7-8 to TRBJ1-4, with D uncertain. The TCR originated in a woman in her forties or fifties with alopecia areata. Some clones in this sample may be carry-over from other donors' samples. Specimen: whole blood, collected in connection with sensitization to the hapten diphenylcyclopropenone (DPC). The CDR3 loop is CASSLGPLEKLFF. DNA for the CDR3: TGTGCCAGCAGCTTAGGCCCCTTGGAAAAACTGTTTTTT.